The 23 T cell receptor beta chains listed next were all sequenced from one sample in a study of T cell responses to AZD1222 COVID-19 vaccine. The data were produced by immunoSEQ multiplex PCR, yet TCRdb's version contains in-frame clones alone and is incomplete. The top ten hold about 4.6% of the sample, which has over 100,000 clones, about 87% seen once. This material consisted of peripheral blood, taken 28 days after the second AZD1222 dose. The source of these receptors is an adult who received the AZD1222 COVID-19 vaccine.

The count of this clone is one. The chain has TRBV6-5 and TRBJ2-7; D is perhaps TRBD1 or TRBD2 (5 bases each). Germline CDR1 reads MNHEY; CDR2 reads SVGAGI. The CDR3 sequence is 13 residues long. The ends were cut back, 6 bases at V and 3 bases at J, with 12 bases in the middle. The CDR3 reads CASRGDLSYEQYF. CDR3 DNA sequence: TGTGCCAGCAGAGGGGACCTCAGCTACGAGCAGTACTTC.

The chain couples TRBV11-2 to TRBJ1-2, with D perhaps matching TRBD1 (5 bases). The CDR3 runs 16 residues. CDR1 and CDR2 from the germline V gene are SGHAT and FQNNGV. Trimming took 1 base from V and 5 from J, leaving 17 bases between them. CDR3 nucleotide sequence: TGTGCCAGCAGCTTAGGCGTTAGGGGTGGGCGGTATGGCTACACCTTC. Translation: CASSLGVRGGRYGYTF.

This chain connects TRBV2 to TRBJ1-6; 7 nucleotides agree with TRBD1. The germline V gene has CDR1 SNHLY and CDR2 FYNNEI. With 4 bases clipped from V and 4 bases from J, the junction kept 7 bases outside the gene matches. This CDR3 region has 16 residues. The CDR3 protein is CASSGSRGPYNSPLHF. Written as DNA, the CDR3 is TGTGCCAGCAGTGGGTCTAGGGGGCCATATAATTCACCCCTCCACTTT.

V and J are TRBV28 and TRBJ2-1; 8 bases are a match to TRBD2. After removal of 6 bases from V and 4 bases from J, the junction contained 2 bases not matched to a gene. Germline CDR1 MDHEN, CDR2 SYDVKM. The CDR3 covers 13 residues. This CDR3 reads CASRVAGYNEQFF. For the CDR3, the DNA is TGTGCCAGCAGAGTAGCGGGGTACAATGAGCAGTTCTTC.

V and J are TRBV7-6 and TRBJ1-2, with TRBD1 matching 7 bases. This CDR3 has 14 amino acids. CDR1 SGHVS and CDR2 FNYEAQ come from the germline V gene. V lost 5 bases and J lost 8; bases outside the gene matches: 11. In nucleotides, the CDR3 is TGTGCCAGCAGCCGCGAGACAGGGTCGGTCGGCTACACCTTC. This codes for CASSRETGSVGYTF.

CDR3 DNA: TGTGCCAGCAGCCTTGAGGTAGCGGGGGGGGCGGAGACCCAGTACTTC. Translated: CASSLEVAGGAETQYF. This rearrangement joins TRBV7-6 to TRBJ2-5; 11 nucleotides agree with TRBD2. J lost 5 bases, V lost 5 bases, and 10 bases had no gene match. CDR1 SGHVS and CDR2 FNYEAQ come from the germline V gene. The CDR3 is 16 residues long.

The chain has TRBV2 and TRBJ2-7; 7 positions agree with TRBD2. V was pared by 3 bases and J by 2 bases, with 4 bases of the junction left unmatched. CDR3 length: 14 amino acids. The germline CDR1 and CDR2 sequences are SNHLY and FYNNEI. DNA of the CDR3: TGTGCCAGCAGTGAGGCTAGCGGAACCTACGAGCAGTACTTC. This codes for CASSEASGTYEQYF. The variable domain in full, with the rest retrieved from reference TRBV2 and TRBJ2-7, is EPEVTQTPSHQVTQMGQEVILRCVPISNHLYFYWYRQILGQKVEFLVSFYNNEISEKSEIFDDQFSVERPDGSNFTLKIRSTKLEDSAMYFCASSEASGTYEQYFGPGTRLTVT.

CDR3 bases: TGTGCCAGCAGCTTAGGGGGCGGGAGCTCGGAGACTAGCACAGATACGCAGTATTTT. This translates into CASSLGGGSSETSTDTQYF. This chain connects TRBV7-6 to TRBJ2-3, with TRBD2 matching 7 bases. The junction had 13 bases not matched to a gene; V was cut back by 1 base and J by 0 bases. Germline V lookup: CDR1 SGHVS, CDR2 FNYEAQ. The CDR3 runs 19 residues.

In its sample, this clone was seen once. This chain joins TRBV18 and TRBJ1-1; no clear D gene. The V gene's germline CDR1 is KGHSH and CDR2 LQKENI. Trimming took off 3 bases at V and 4 bases at J, with 12 bases between the two ends. The length of the CDR3 is 14 residues. The CDR3 sequence is CASSPLDRATEAFF. In DNA form, the CDR3 reads TGTGCCAGCTCACCGCTTGACCGGGCCACTGAAGCTTTCTTT.

V gene TRBV11-3 combines with J gene TRBJ2-3; 8 nucleotides align to TRBD2. The trim removed 3 bases at V and 0 bases at J, leaving 8 bases unmatched. The germline gives CDR1 SGHNT, CDR2 YENEEA. The CDR3 is made up of 17 amino acids. The CDR3 coding sequence is TGTGCCAGCAGCTTGGGAGCGGGGGCCTCTAGCACAGATACGCAGTATTTT. As protein: CASSLGAGASSTDTQYF.

V and J are TRBV4-2 and TRBJ2-1; the match to TRBD2 covers 12 bases. J gave up 7 bases and V 8 bases, and 15 bases lay outside the gene matches. Germline CDR1 and CDR2: LGHNA and YNFKEQ. This CDR3 has 17 residues. This CDR3 reads CASSPLAGGPRGNEQFF. The DNA for the CDR3 is TGTGCCAGCTCCCCACTAGCGGGGGGCCCCCGGGGTAATGAGCAGTTCTTC.

The chain joins TRBV4-3 to TRBJ2-7; 11 bases align to TRBD2. CDR3 length: 16 residues. J was trimmed by 2 bases and V by 3 bases; bases with no gene match: 6. Germline values: CDR1 LGHNA, CDR2 YSLEER. CDR3 amino acids: CASSHSLAGGTYEQYF. The CDR3 coding sequence is TGCGCCAGCAGCCACTCCCTAGCGGGAGGTACCTACGAGCAGTACTTC.

This clone was seen only once. This chain connects TRBV4-3 to TRBJ1-1; D uncertain. CDR3 length: 17 amino acids. Germline assignment: CDR1 LGHNA and CDR2 YSLEER. Trimming took off 1 base at V and 9 bases at J, with 24 bases between the two ends. The CDR3 reads CASSQGLDGTPVAKAFF. CDR3 bases: TGCGCCAGCAGCCAAGGATTAGACGGCACCCCCGTCGCCAAAGCTTTCTTT.

The chain recombines TRBV4-1 with TRBJ1-1; 8 positions agree with TRBD1. Unmatched junction bases numbered 7, after V lost 0 bases and J lost 1 base. This CDR3 has 17 residues. Per the germline V gene, CDR1 is MGHRA and CDR2 is YSYEKL. The CDR3 coding sequence is TGCGCCAGCAGCCAAGATTGGCAGGGGGCAGGGAACACTGAAGCTTTCTTT. Translation: CASSQDWQGAGNTEAFF.

This clone has a handful of counts. The chain joins TRBV6-2 or TRBV6-3 to TRBJ1-6, with TRBD1 identical over 9 bases. V dropped 6 bases and J dropped 11; count of bases not matched to a gene: 11. Germline values: CDR1 MNHEY, CDR2 SVGEGT. This CDR3 has 15 amino acids. The CDR3 sequence is CASSARDRARTPLHF. CDR3 DNA: TGTGCCAGCAGCGCCCGGGACAGGGCAAGGACACCCCTCCACTTT.

J is TRBJ1-2 and V is TRBV5-5; 7 bases match TRBD1. Unmatched junction bases numbered 14, after V lost 0 bases and J lost 6 bases. Germline V lookup: CDR1 SGHKS, CDR2 YYEKEE (reference sequence). The length of the CDR3 is 17 residues. CDR3 in DNA: TGTGCCAGCAGCTTGGTTGCGGACAGGCCCCTACCTGATGGCTACACCTTC. Protein sequence: CASSLVADRPLPDGYTF.

The chain links TRBV28 to TRBJ2-7; D is possibly TRBD1 (5 bases). V was trimmed by 6 bases and J by 7 bases, leaving 19 bases between them. This CDR3 spans 14 amino acids. Germline V gives CDR1 MDHEN, CDR2 SYDVKM. CDR3 sequence (DNA): TGTGCCAGCAGCTTACAACTCACAGGCCTTGAGCAGTACTTC. Amino acid sequence: CASSLQLTGLEQYF. Drawing the rest from reference TRBV28 and TRBJ2-7, the complete variable domain is DVKVTQSSRYLVKRTGEKVFLECVQDMDHENMFWYRQDPGLGLRLIYFSYDVKMKEKGDIPEGYSVSREKKERFSLILESASTNQTSMYLCASSLQLTGLEQYFGPGTRLTVT.

The chain uses TRBV5-5 and TRBJ1-3, with D unresolved. The CDR3 extends over 14 amino acids. CDR1 and CDR2 (germline): SGHKS, YYEKEE (reference sequence). Trimming took off 1 base at V and 4 bases at J, with 9 bases between the two ends. The CDR3 bases are TGTGCCAGCAGCTTGATTCTGGGAGGAAACACCATATATTTT. Its translation is CASSLILGGNTIYF.

The rearrangement joins TRBV19 to TRBJ1-1; maybe TRBD1 (5 bases). Germline V gene lookup returns CDR1 LNHDA and CDR2 SQIVND (reference sequence). The V gene lost 0 bases and the J gene lost 4 bases, with 12 bases spanning the gap. This CDR3 region has 15 residues. The CDR3 DNA is TGTGCCAGTAGTATAGAGGGGGGAAGGAGCACTGAAGCTTTCTTT. Translated: CASSIEGGRSTEAFF.

This clone was counted once. The CDR3 sequence: CASSRRAGTSGNEQFF. The CDR3 coding sequence is TGTGCCAGCAGCCGCCGAGCCGGGACTAGCGGCAATGAGCAGTTCTTC. The chain combines TRBV3-1 (or the pseudogene TRBV3-2) with TRBJ2-1, with 11 bases lining up with TRBD2. V shed 4 bases, J shed 6 bases, and the junction held 8 bases outside the gene matches. The CDR3 is 16 residues long. CDR1 is LGHDT, CDR2 YNNKEL, per germline (reference sequence).

The chain uses TRBV5-4 and TRBJ1-2; 7 bases agree with TRBD1. There are 14 residues in the CDR3. The germline CDR1 and CDR2 sequences are SGHNT and YYREEE (reference sequence). V lost 3 bases and J lost 4; bases outside the gene matches: 6. In DNA, the CDR3 is TGTGCCAGCAGCTCTCCGGGACAGCGCTATGGCTACACCTTC. This translates into CASSSPGQRYGYTF. Drawing the rest from reference TRBV5-4 and TRBJ1-2, the complete variable domain is ETGVTQSPTHLIKTRGQQVTLRCSSQSGHNTVSWYQQALGQGPQFIFQYYREEENGRGNFPPRFSGLQFPNYSSELNVNALELDDSALYLCASSSPGQRYGYTFGSGTRLTVV.

The chain is built from TRBV27 and TRBJ2-7, with D tentatively TRBD1 or TRBD2 (5 bases each). CDR1 and CDR2 from the germline V gene are MNHEY and SMNVEV (reference sequence). The CDR3 extends over 13 amino acids. Deletions cut 2 bases from V and 3 bases from J, with 8 bases between. CDR3 protein: CASSLGDGYEQYF. CDR3 in DNA: TGTGCCAGCAGTTTAGGGGACGGCTACGAGCAGTACTTC.

V and J are TRBV4-2 and TRBJ2-7; 7 nucleotides agree with TRBD1. Germline trimming cut 0 bases from V and 8 bases from J; bases unmatched to any gene: 16. Germline V gene sequence: CDR1 LGHNA, CDR2 YNFKEQ. The CDR3 is 17 residues long. The CDR3 DNA reads TGTGCCAGCAGCCAAGAATCTCTACAGGGGCGCGTATCTAAGCAGTACTTC. It is translated as CASSQESLQGRVSKQYF.